This T cell receptor (beta chain) appears in the sequencing data of a study of T-cell memory formation after mild COVID-19 (dated by TCRdb to the early 2020s). Context from the whole study: TCR sequence clusters from the two donors were found to be largely donor specific. In a couple of donors, T-cell clones that expanded and contracted after mild COVID-19 were followed by sequencing TCRalpha and TCRbeta repertoires longitudinally. Two young, previously healthy adult volunteers, one female and one male, were included in the cohort.

This clonotype was detected a few times. The clone's antigen remains unknown. Per-nucleotide qualities are absent, and no much larger clonotype sits a single base away. Ficoll-Paque density gradient centrifugation was used to isolate PBMCs. Sequencing relied on an Illumina NovaSeq 6000. TCRalpha and TCRbeta cDNA libraries were constructed by 5'RACE with constant-segment primers, with sample barcodes and unique molecular identifiers being introduced. RNA was extracted from every sample with Trizol reagent. Amplification of the libraries took two PCR steps, and the second step added a second sample barcode plus Illumina TruSeq adapters. Libraries were sequenced on an Illumina NovaSeq with 2 x 150 bp paired-end reads. The original pipeline was this. With migec v1.2.7, reads were demultiplexed and then collapsed into UMI-guided consensus sequences. Using mixcr v2.1.11, the UMI consensuses were aligned to TRA and TRB V and J templates and assembled into clonotypes. Expanded or contracted clonotypes were those called significant by both edgeR and NoisET, with noise models trained on biological replicates. edgeR calls used a false discovery rate-adjusted p below 0.01 and a log2 fold-change threshold of 1. PCA with hierarchical clustering of max-normalized trajectories of the 1000 most abundant clonotypes was used as exploratory dynamics analysis. Separately sequenced CD4+ and CD8+ repertoires were used to assign the CD4 or CD8 phenotype of responding clones. In TCRdb, the public reads were trimmed at Q25 with fastp and aligned with MiXCR, with productive beta chains retained. Each entry merges the rows of one CDR3 protein and shows their most common DNA and genes. The V and J calls and clone size come from TCRdb's table, not from the authors' own analysis. This sample comprises 350,000 to 500,000 distinct CDR3 sequences, about a sixth of them detected only once. About 22% of the sample comes from the top ten.

CDR1 is given as MDHEN and CDR2 as SYDVKM, both from the germline V gene. Trimming at the junction amounts to 2 bases on V and 1 base on J, and the germline ends lie 9 bases apart. Including cysteine and phenylalanine, the CDR3 has 16 amino acids. This entry keeps only the CDR3 DNA: 48 bases, framed from base 1. General conclusions and limits of the study: Clones that contracted from day 15 to 85 showed balanced CD4/CD8 phenotypes, whereas a second wave of clones that expanded from day 15 to 37 leaned towards CD4+. The study included only a couple of mild cases, and larger cohorts that include severe cases with pre-infection samples were judged to be necessary. Contracting CD4+ clones turned up mainly in the CM and EM memory subsets, whereas EMRA was where CD8+ clones were enriched. The second-wave clones that peaked on day 37 were not confirmed to be SARS-CoV-2 specific. The detection of some responding clones in pre-infection memory suggests that pre-existing cross-reactive memory T cells joined the SARS-CoV-2 response.

Sequencing was carried out using PBMCs or a T cell subset sorted from them (not recorded which). The sequence was obtained from a man younger than 35 who had mild COVID-19 (a few samples of this study predate the infection). The sample titles of this study are shuffled in the database, so cell type and time point are left out; the donor was told from shared clones. Recombination connected TRBV28 to TRBJ2-6; confidence is insufficient to name the D gene. The DNA sequence reads TGTGCCAGCAGTTTAGCTGAGATTTCTGGGGCCAACGTCCTGACTTTC. Its translation is CASSLAEISGANVLTF.